The 23 T cell receptor beta chains listed next were all sequenced from one sample in a study of blood T cells in healthy people across ages. A second PCR, run for about 6 to 11 cycles, used a sample-barcoded 5' primer plus a J-beta primer mix. From the 5' RACE reads, TCRdb called clonotypes with MiXCR, one entry per CDR3 protein. The sample contains around 940,000 distinct CDR3 sequences, roughly 51% of which appear only once. Sequences were obtained from blood. The receptors were sampled from a woman aged 60-75 years in good health.

The rearrangement joins TRBV11-2 to TRBJ1-4; 8 positions agree with TRBD1. This CDR3 has 15 amino acids. Per germline, CDR1 SGHAT and CDR2 FQNNGV. V shed 2 bases, J shed 8 bases, and the junction held 7 bases outside the gene matches. CDR3: CASSLRGQASEKLFF. In DNA, the CDR3 is TGTGCCAGCAGCTTAAGGGGACAGGCGTCAGAAAAACTGTTTTTT.

This clonotype was picked up a small number of times. This sequence joins TRBV4-1 and TRBJ2-3; 7 bases agree with TRBD2. J gave up 6 bases and V 0 bases, and 18 bases lay outside the gene matches. Germline assignment: CDR1 MGHRA and CDR2 YSYEKL. This CDR3 region has 19 residues. The CDR3 DNA follows: TGCGCCAGCAGCCAAGATAGGGTGGGAGCGGGGAGCCCGGCGGATACGCAGTATTTT. This encodes CASSQDRVGAGSPADTQYF.

V is TRBV9 and J is TRBJ2-7; 8 bases are a match to TRBD1. Germline CDR1 SGDLS, CDR2 YYNGEE. The ends lost 2 bases at V and 4 bases at J; junction bases unmatched: 8. CDR3 size: 15 residues. CDR3 sequence reads: CASSVATGVGYEQYF. The CDR3 DNA reads as TGTGCCAGCAGCGTGGCGACAGGGGTGGGATACGAGCAGTACTTC.

This clonotype has a handful of counts. The CDR3 nucleotides are TGCGCCAGCAGCCAAGGTGCTATGAACACTGAAGCTTTCTTT. It is translated as CASSQGAMNTEAFF. This chain links TRBV4-1 with TRBJ1-1; D is unresolved. The germline V gene encodes CDR1 MGHRA and CDR2 YSYEKL. The CDR3 is 14 amino acids. V was clipped by 1 base and J by 0 bases, with 6 bases between them.

This clonotype showed up just a few times. The gene calls are TRBV7-9 and TRBJ2-1; TRBD1 matches at 11 bases. CDR1 and CDR2 (germline): SEHNR, FQNEAQ (reference sequence). The CDR3 totals 19 residues. Unmatched junction bases numbered 13, after V lost 3 bases and J lost 3 bases. The CDR3 region has the DNA TGTGCCAGCAGCTTCCGGACAGGGGGCTCGGGAGGTTTCTACAATGAGCAGTTCTTC. It specifies CASSFRTGGSGGFYNEQFF.

This rearrangement joins TRBV28 to TRBJ2-4, with D possibly called TRBD1 or TRBD2 (5 bases each). The J call may not be correct, given that the DNA end is closer to TRBJ2-7. The germline V gene has CDR1 MDHEN and CDR2 SYDVKM. The CDR3 is 16 residues long. As DNA, the CDR3 is TGTGCCAGCGGGACCCATGGGGCTACCATACCGTACGAGCAGTACTTC. Amino acid sequence: CASGTHGATIPYEQYF.

A few counts support this clonotype. CDR3 sequence reads: CASSQSSRSGANVLTF. CDR3 DNA sequence: TGCGCCAGCAGCCAAAGCTCGCGGTCTGGGGCCAACGTCCTGACTTTC. V usage is TRBV4-1 and J usage is TRBJ2-6, with D unclear. The CDR3 has 16 residues. The V and J ends lost 2 bases and 1 base respectively, with 9 bases between them. CDR1 is MGHRA, CDR2 YSYEKL, per germline.

This chain uses TRBV14 with TRBJ1-2; D not certain. Looked up from germline, CDR1 is SGHDN and CDR2 is FVKESK. V was pared by 4 bases and J by 7 bases, with 19 bases between. The CDR3 runs to 15 residues. The CDR3 DNA is TGTGCCAGCAGCCGAGATCTTTCCGGGGTTGCTGGCTACACCTTC. It yields the protein CASSRDLSGVAGYTF.

The CDR3 region is CASNNPTGDQETQYF. The CDR3 bases are TGTGCCAGCAACAACCCCACAGGGGACCAAGAGACCCAGTACTTC. This chain joins TRBV3-1 and TRBJ2-5, with 7 bases that match TRBD1. The CDR3 is 15 amino acids. J lost 0 bases, V lost 7 bases, and 8 bases had no gene match. In germline, CDR1 is LGHDT, CDR2 YNNKEL (reference sequence).

The table lists this clonotype with a few counts. V is TRBV4-1 and J is TRBJ2-3; 10 bases line up with TRBD1. Germline V gene data show CDR1 as MGHRA and CDR2 as YSYEKL. CDR3 length: 15 residues. The J segment lost 3 bases and the V segment lost 5 bases, leaving 5 bases of the junction unmatched. CDR3 sequence: CASSLSDRGTDTQYF. The DNA of the CDR3 is TGCGCCAGCAGCTTATCGGACAGGGGGACAGATACGCAGTATTTT.

The rearrangement links TRBV27 to TRBJ2-7, with TRBD1 identical over 7 bases. The V segment lost 2 bases and the J segment 9 bases; nucleotides outside the gene matches: 13. From germline, CDR1 is MNHEY and CDR2 SMNVEV (reference sequence). The CDR3 has 15 residues. DNA of the CDR3: TGTGCCAGCAGTTTAGGGGACAGACAGGCCAAAGCGCAGTACTTC. Translated, it gives CASSLGDRQAKAQYF.

This chain connects TRBV25-1 to TRBJ2-7, with D perhaps matching TRBD2 (5 bases). CDR3 size: 13 residues. V lost 6 bases and J lost 2, with 11 bases in between. Germline V gene data show CDR1 as MGHDK and CDR2 as SYGVNS. The CDR3 DNA sequence: TGTGCCAGCAGGGTCCCCGGGACCTACGAGCAGTACTTC. Translating gives CASRVPGTYEQYF.

The chain employs TRBV3-1 and TRBJ2-3; D call uncertain. The V and J ends lost 3 bases and 2 bases respectively, with 12 bases between them. CDR3 size: 15 residues. Germline-derived CDR1 and CDR2 are LGHDT and YNNKEL (reference sequence). The CDR3 loop is CASSQYLRPTDTQYF. The CDR3 nucleotides are TGTGCCAGCAGCCAGTATCTGAGGCCCACAGATACGCAGTATTTT.

The rearrangement links TRBV5-1 to TRBJ2-5, with D possibly TRBD2 on 6 matching bases. Trimming removed 1 base from V and 3 bases from J, with 10 bases in between. This CDR3 comprises 14 residues. CDR1 is SGHRS and CDR2 is YFSETQ in the germline V gene. The CDR3 DNA follows: TGCGCCAGCAGCTTGCTATCTAGCGAAGAGACCCAGTACTTC. This encodes CASSLLSSEETQYF. Complete variable domain (other parts from reference TRBV5-1 and TRBJ2-5): KAGVTQTPRYLIKTRGQQVTLSCSPISGHRSVSWYQQTPGQGLQFLFEYFSETQRNKGNFPGRFSGRQFSNSRSEMNVSTLELGDSALYLCASSLLSSEETQYFGPGTRLLVL.

The CDR3 coding sequence is TGCAGTGCTTCCTTAGCGGGAGGGGCCTACGAGCAGTACTTC. Amino acids: CSASLAGGAYEQYF. The rearrangement joins TRBV20-1 to TRBJ2-7; 11 bases align to TRBD2. There are 14 residues in the CDR3. Germline loops: CDR1 DFQATT, CDR2 SNEGSKA (reference sequence). V gave up 5 bases and J gave up 2 bases; unmatched junction bases: 5.

This clonotype appeared once. The chain is built from TRBV6-2 or TRBV6-3 and TRBJ2-6; 8 bases are shared with TRBD1. The CDR3 length is 17 residues. CDR1 is MNHEY, CDR2 SVGEGT, per germline. The trim removed 5 bases at V and 4 bases at J, leaving 10 bases unmatched. CDR3 sequence: CASSQPGQEAGANVLTF. DNA for the CDR3: TGTGCCAGCAGTCAACCGGGACAGGAGGCGGGGGCCAACGTCCTGACTTTC.

The chain joins TRBV2 to TRBJ1-5, with D perhaps TRBD1 (6 bases). The CDR3 spans 13 residues. CDR1 SNHLY and CDR2 FYNNEI come from the germline V gene. V was clipped by 7 bases and J by 6 bases, with 13 bases between them. The CDR3 DNA reads TGTGCCAGCACCCGAGAGGGGGTTCAGCCCCAGCATTTT. Translated: CASTREGVQPQHF.

This clonotype showed up just a few times. CDR3: CASKLAGPPHYNEQFF. Here the CDR3 DNA reads TGTGCCAGCAAACTAGCGGGACCTCCGCATTACAATGAGCAGTTCTTC. The chain links TRBV12-3 or TRBV12-4 to TRBJ2-1, with TRBD2 matching 10 bases. Trimming removed 7 bases from V and 4 bases from J; junction bases left unmatched: 10. The CDR3 has 16 amino acids.

The chain joins TRBV28 to TRBJ1-5; 11 positions agree with TRBD1. V lost 9 bases, J lost 5 bases, and 18 bases stayed unmatched. This CDR3 region has 18 residues. Germline CDR1 and CDR2: MDHEN and SYDVKM. CDR3 bases: TGTGCCAGATGTAGGGGGACAGGGGGGACAAGGGATTATCAGCCCCAGCATTTT. The encoded protein is CARCRGTGGTRDYQPQHF.

The chain employs TRBV6-5 and TRBJ2-7; TRBD1 is a possible D gene (6 bases). This CDR3 comprises 16 residues. Looked up from germline, CDR1 is MNHEY and CDR2 is SVGAGI. Between the trimmed V and J ends, which lost 0 bases and 1 base, there was a span of 13 bases. The chain's CDR3 is CASSYSSGHKSYEQYF. For the CDR3, the DNA is TGTGCCAGCAGTTACTCGTCGGGACATAAGTCCTACGAGCAGTACTTC.

The chain couples TRBV7-9 to TRBJ2-1, with 10 positions matching TRBD1. This CDR3 is 16 amino acids long. V lost 7 bases to trimming and J lost 4 bases; unmatched junction nucleotides: 10. The germline gives CDR1 SEHNR, CDR2 FQNEAQ (reference sequence). CDR3 sequence (DNA): TGTGCCAGCATCCCGCTGGGGACAGGGGTTTACAATGAGCAGTTCTTC. This gives the protein CASIPLGTGVYNEQFF. Looking up the rest from reference TRBV7-9 and TRBJ2-1 gives the full variable domain: DTGVSQNPRHKITKRGQNVTFRCDPISEHNRLYWYRQTLGQGPEFLTYFQNEAQLEKSRLLSDRFSAERPKGSFSTLEIQRTEQGDSAMYLCASIPLGTGVYNEQFFGPGTRLTVL.

The chain is built from TRBV20-1 and TRBJ1-2, with TRBD1 matching over 7 bases. V lost 4 bases to trimming and J lost 4 bases; unmatched junction nucleotides: 3. Per germline, CDR1 DFQATT and CDR2 SNEGSKA (reference sequence). The CDR3 has 12 residues. CDR3 protein: CSATGQAYGYTF. DNA for the CDR3: TGCAGTGCTACTGGACAGGCCTATGGCTACACCTTC.

V gene TRBV10-3 combines with J gene TRBJ2-4; perhaps TRBD2 as D (6 bases). The CDR3 is 15 residues long. The V end was cut by 2 bases, the J end by 13 bases, with 21 bases between. Germline lookup yields CDR1 ENHRY and CDR2 SYGVKD. In DNA, the CDR3 is TGTGCCATCAGTGAGGCTAGCGTCCGAGGCGGTGAGCAGTACTTC. It specifies CAISEASVRGGEQYF.